This T cell receptor beta chain appears in the sequencing data of a study of somatic mutations in cytotoxic T cells in rheumatoid arthritis. Study details: Patient blood was drawn as 30 ml EDTA; the draw came right after diagnosis and before any treatment.

The table lists this clone with a few counts. Its antigen is undetermined. The same CDR3 can be traced to other DNA sequences in this sample. CDR3 size: 15 residues. Germline values: CDR1 MDHEN, CDR2 SYDVKM. The V gene lost 1 base and the J gene lost 6 bases, with 15 bases spanning the gap. Only in-frame clones appear in the TCRdb table, and some are missing; sequencing was by immunoSEQ multiplex PCR. The top ten hold roughly 12% of the sample, which has about 10,000 clones, more than 70% seen once. Study-wide results and limits: Reported slight underrepresentation of TRBV07 in rheumatoid arthritis patients was not subjected to multiple-comparison adjustment.

The clonotype comes from an adult with rheumatoid arthritis. Sequencing input: CD8+ T cells sorted from blood. The gene calls are TRBV28 and TRBJ1-2, with a weak D call TRBD1 (5 bases). In nucleotides, the CDR3 is TGTGCCAGCAGTTTATTATCTACCGGGGCTGATGGCTACACCTTC. Its protein is CASSLLSTGADGYTF.